Below, 25 T cell receptor beta chains from the same sample are listed, as sequenced in a study of OX40 agonist ivuxolimab in advanced cancers. Sequencing was performed with immunoSEQ multiplex PCR; in TCRdb, only in-frame clones are kept and a portion is missing. Of roughly 90,000 clones detected, approximately 91% appear once; the ten largest clones hold around 0.72%. Sequenced here: CD4+ or CD8+ T cells sorted from blood, sampled in a trial of the OX40 agonist ivuxolimab. The source is an adult with an advanced solid tumor such as melanoma, head and neck, liver or kidney cancer.

The V call is TRBV2, the J call TRBJ2-3; D is possibly TRBD2 (6 bases). This CDR3 contains 14 residues. Trimming removed 8 bases from V and 5 bases from J, with 17 bases in between. Germline V gene sequence: CDR1 SNHLY, CDR2 FYNNEI. Here the CDR3 reads CASVLSGVGDTQYF. The DNA of the CDR3 is TGTGCCAGCGTCCTTTCGGGGGTGGGAGATACGCAGTATTTT.

The sample holds one count of this clone. CDR3 DNA sequence: TGTGCCAGCAGTGAAGCCGGCCACGGGACAGGGAACAATGAGCAGTTCTTC. It is translated as CASSEAGHGTGNNEQFF. The V and J genes are TRBV6-1 and TRBJ2-1; 9 positions agree with TRBD1. Trimming cost V 0 bases and J 5 bases; bases outside gene matches: 8. The CDR3 is made up of 17 amino acids. Germline CDR1 is MNHNS and CDR2 is SASEGT.

This sequence joins TRBV19 and TRBJ2-7; TRBD2 might be the D (6 bases). The CDR3 runs to 16 residues. The V gene lost 5 bases and the J gene lost 0 bases, with 17 bases spanning the gap. Germline CDR1 is LNHDA and CDR2 is SQIVND (reference sequence). In DNA, the CDR3 is TGTGCCAGTAGTTCTACCGGGACTTCCAGCTCCTACGAGCAGTACTTC. Translation gives CASSSTGTSSSYEQYF.

This clone is a singleton in its sample. Other DNA sequences from this sample encode an identical CDR3 as well. This chain uses TRBV18 with TRBJ2-3, with D tentatively TRBD1 (5 bases). The ends were cut back, 2 bases at V and 5 bases at J, with 5 bases in the middle. Germline values: CDR1 KGHSH, CDR2 LQKENI. This CDR3 spans 12 amino acids. For the CDR3, the DNA is TGTGCCAGCTCACCAAGGGGAGATACGCAGTATTTT. This sequence encodes CASSPRGDTQYF.

The rearrangement uses TRBV6-6 and TRBJ2-7; D is possibly TRBD1 or TRBD2 (6 bases each). V lost 11 bases to trimming and J lost 7 bases, with 15 bases between them. Per germline, CDR1 MNHNY and CDR2 SVGAGI (reference sequence). The CDR3 covers 11 residues. CDR3 nucleotide sequence: TGTGCCGTGGGGGGCTGGGAAGAGCAGTACTTC. Its translation: CAVGGWEEQYF.

The chain links TRBV18 to TRBJ2-1; 14 bases are shared with TRBD2. From germline, CDR1 is KGHSH and CDR2 LQKENI. The CDR3 runs 14 residues. Unmatched junction bases numbered 2, after V lost 5 bases and J lost 8 bases. The CDR3 coding sequence is TGTGCCAGCTCATCGGGACTAGCGGGAGATGAGCAGTTCTTC. It codes for CASSSGLAGDEQFF.

The rearrangement joins TRBV5-1 to TRBJ2-1, with a tentative D call TRBD1 (6 bases). Germline values: CDR1 SGHRS, CDR2 YFSETQ. V gave up 9 bases and J gave up 0 bases, with 10 bases separating them. The CDR3 runs 13 residues. DNA for the CDR3: TGCGCCACCAGACAGGACTCCTACAATGAGCAGTTCTTC. Its protein is CATRQDSYNEQFF.

This sequence joins TRBV7-2 and TRBJ2-3; 14 nucleotides line up with TRBD2. V was pared by 9 bases and J by 4 bases, with 9 bases of the junction left unmatched. The CDR3 has 16 residues. The V gene's germline CDR1 is SGHTA and CDR2 FQGNSA. This CDR3 is CASTRLAGGPADTQYF. CDR3 sequence (DNA): TGTGCCAGTACCCGACTAGCGGGGGGGCCAGCAGATACGCAGTATTTT.

The chain carries TRBV11-2 and TRBJ2-3; D is undetermined. Germline-derived CDR1 and CDR2 are SGHAT and FQNNGV. With 3 bases removed from V and 1 base from J, the gap between germline ends came to 5 bases. The CDR3 totals 13 residues. CDR3 DNA: TGTGCCAGCAGCTTTATAGGCACAGATACGCAGTATTTT. This codes for CASSFIGTDTQYF.

The chain is built from TRBV28 and TRBJ2-7; TRBD2 agrees at 9 bases. After removal of 8 bases from V and 0 bases from J, the junction contained 2 bases not matched to a gene. The CDR3 sequence is 13 residues long. Germline CDR1 reads MDHEN; CDR2 reads SYDVKM. CDR3 sequence (DNA): TGTGCCAGCTCTAGCGGGGACTCCTACGAGCAGTACTTC. Residues: CASSSGDSYEQYF.

The rearrangement links TRBV30 to TRBJ2-7, with 10 bases identical to TRBD2. There are 16 residues in the CDR3. Per germline, CDR1 GTSNPN and CDR2 SVGIG (reference sequence). Trimming cost V 1 base and J 4 bases; bases outside gene matches: 10. The CDR3 DNA reads as TGTGCCTGGAGTGACCCCTTAGCGGGGGGAGCATACGAGCAGTACTTC. Encoded protein: CAWSDPLAGGAYEQYF.

This sequence joins TRBV6-6 and TRBJ1-1, with 7 bases that match TRBD1. The CDR3 extends over 16 amino acids. Germline V gene sequence: CDR1 MNHNY, CDR2 SVGAGI (reference sequence). The trim removed 2 bases at V and 7 bases at J, leaving 13 bases unmatched. Here the CDR3 reads CASSYRSGTDPSEAFF. The DNA of the CDR3 is TGTGCCAGCAGTTACCGATCCGGGACAGATCCCAGTGAAGCTTTCTTT.

This clone was recorded once. The rearrangement joins TRBV7-2 to TRBJ2-1; unclear D gene. V lost 2 bases, J lost 6 bases, and 8 bases lay in between. Germline V gene sequence: CDR1 SGHTA, CDR2 FQGNSA. This CDR3 comprises 13 residues. The CDR3 reads CASSLSSFNEQFF. CDR3 DNA sequence: TGTGCCAGCAGCTTAAGTAGTTTCAATGAGCAGTTCTTC.

The DNA of the CDR3 is TGCGCCAGCAGCTTGGGGGAGCAAGAGACCCAGTACTTC. Protein sequence: CASSLGEQETQYF. The J gene is TRBJ2-5, the V gene TRBV5-1, with TRBD2 as a possible D gene (5 bases). Germline V gene data show CDR1 as SGHRS and CDR2 as YFSETQ. This CDR3 comprises 13 residues. The germline V and J ends were trimmed by 0 bases and 2 bases, with 5 bases remaining between them.

This rearrangement joins TRBV6-5 to TRBJ2-3; 9 nucleotides agree with TRBD2. This CDR3 is 15 amino acids long. Trimming cost V 1 base and J 3 bases; bases outside gene matches: 2. Per germline, CDR1 MNHEY and CDR2 SVGAGI. CDR3 residues: CASSYLAGGTDTQYF. CDR3 coding DNA: TGTGCCAGCAGTTACTTGGCGGGGGGGACAGATACGCAGTATTTT.

The gene calls are TRBV9 and TRBJ2-5, with 16 bases lining up with TRBD2. V lost 4 bases to trimming and J lost 5 bases; unmatched junction nucleotides: 8. This CDR3 contains 17 residues. Germline CDR1 is SGDLS and CDR2 is YYNGEE. This CDR3 is CASSPPGLAGGPETQYF. DNA for the CDR3: TGTGCCAGCAGCCCCCCGGGACTAGCGGGAGGGCCCGAGACCCAGTACTTC.

J is TRBJ1-2 and V is TRBV27, with D possibly TRBD1 on 6 matching bases. The CDR3 is 15 residues long. Germline CDR1 and CDR2: MNHEY and SMNVEV (reference sequence). Trimming removed 2 bases from V and 3 bases from J, with 13 bases in between. In nucleotides, the CDR3 is TGTGCCAGCAGTTTAACAGGGACCACATACTATGGCTACACCTTC. It translates to CASSLTGTTYYGYTF.

About this clone: Different DNA sequences within this sample yield the same CDR3. The V gene is TRBV18, the J gene TRBJ2-7; D could derive from TRBD1 or TRBD2 (5 bases each). Germline V lookup: CDR1 KGHSH, CDR2 LQKENI. Trimming cost V 6 bases and J 4 bases, with 10 bases left between them. The CDR3 covers 12 residues. The CDR3, as DNA: TGTGCCAGCTCTGGGGGTACGTACGAGCAGTACTTC. This encodes CASSGGTYEQYF.

This chain connects TRBV19 to TRBJ1-1; D unclear. This CDR3 comprises 16 residues. The germline V gene has CDR1 LNHDA and CDR2 SQIVND (reference sequence). V lost 6 bases and J 4 bases, leaving 21 bases between the germline ends. The CDR3 sequence: CASRDPRKGPSTEAFF. CDR3 nucleotide sequence: TGTGCCAGTAGAGACCCAAGAAAAGGGCCAAGCACTGAAGCTTTCTTT.

The rearrangement joins TRBV6-1 to TRBJ1-3; tentatively, D is TRBD1 (6 bases). Germline CDR1 is MNHNS and CDR2 is SASEGT. The CDR3 runs 18 residues. V gave up 2 bases and J gave up 3 bases, with 20 bases separating them. The CDR3 coding sequence is TGTGCCAGCAGTGAAATTGAGGGTCGGGACATCATTGGAAACACCATATATTTT. It is translated as CASSEIEGRDIIGNTIYF.

The V and J genes are TRBV5-1 and TRBJ1-5, with D unresolved. V was shortened by 0 bases and J by 0 bases, with 7 bases between the two germline ends. In germline, CDR1 is SGHRS, CDR2 YFSETQ. The CDR3 runs 15 residues. As DNA, the CDR3 is TGCGCCAGCAGCTTGGATGGGAATAGCAATCAGCCCCAGCATTTT. It encodes CASSLDGNSNQPQHF.

The chain couples TRBV9 to TRBJ2-1; no definite D call. CDR1 is SGDLS, CDR2 YYNGEE, per germline. Trimming removed 2 bases from V and 8 bases from J, with 14 bases in between. The CDR3 sequence is 14 residues long. CDR3 protein: CASSVQAKNYEQFF. The CDR3 DNA reads TGTGCCAGCAGCGTGCAGGCCAAGAACTATGAGCAGTTCTTC.

The table lists this clone with a few counts. For the CDR3, the DNA is TGTGCCAGCAGCTTTATCAAAACCGGGGAGCTGTTTTTT. Its translation is CASSFIKTGELFF. This chain connects TRBV7-2 to TRBJ2-2; D not resolved. V gave up 3 bases and J gave up 5 bases, with 7 bases separating them. CDR3 length: 13 amino acids. Germline assignment: CDR1 SGHTA and CDR2 FQGNSA.

This rearrangement joins TRBV5-6 to TRBJ1-1, with D possibly TRBD1 on 5 matching bases. Between the trimmed V and J ends, which lost 0 bases and 4 bases, there was a span of 16 bases. The CDR3 is 16 amino acids. Germline V gene lookup returns CDR1 SGHDT and CDR2 YYEEEE. The CDR3 sequence is CASSLEAGTGGTEAFF. In DNA form, the CDR3 reads TGTGCCAGCAGCTTGGAAGCAGGGACGGGGGGCACTGAAGCTTTCTTT.

A single count supports this clone. The V call is TRBV12-2, the J call TRBJ2-7; whether TRBD1, the table's D call, matches the DNA was not checked. TRBV12-2 constitutes a pseudogene. This CDR3 spans 14 amino acids. The CDR3 protein is CASRLAQGGYEQYF. CDR3 nucleotides: TGTGCAAGTCGCTTAGCGCAGGGGGGATACGAGCAGTACTTC.